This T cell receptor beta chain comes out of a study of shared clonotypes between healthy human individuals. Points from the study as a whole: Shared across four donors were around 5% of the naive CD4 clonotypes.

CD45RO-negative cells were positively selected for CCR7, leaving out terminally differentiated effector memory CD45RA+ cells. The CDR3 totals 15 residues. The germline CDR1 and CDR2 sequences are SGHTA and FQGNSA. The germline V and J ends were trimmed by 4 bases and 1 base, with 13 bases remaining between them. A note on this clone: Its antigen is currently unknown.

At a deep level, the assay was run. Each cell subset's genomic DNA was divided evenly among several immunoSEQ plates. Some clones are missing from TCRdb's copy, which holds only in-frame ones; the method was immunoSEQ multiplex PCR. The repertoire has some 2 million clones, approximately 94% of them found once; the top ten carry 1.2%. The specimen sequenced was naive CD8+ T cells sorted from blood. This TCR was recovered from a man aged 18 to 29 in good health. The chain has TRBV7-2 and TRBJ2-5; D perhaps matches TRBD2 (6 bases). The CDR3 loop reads CASSYDGGLQETQYF. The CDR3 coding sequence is TGTGCCAGCAGCTACGACGGGGGACTCCAAGAGACCCAGTACTTC.